The 3 T cell receptor beta chains listed next were all sequenced from one sample in a study of blood T cell repertoires in COVID-19. The repertoire was sequenced with immunoSEQ multiplex PCR; TCRdb's copy has only in-frame clones and lacks some. This sample yields about 150,000 clones, of which around 79% are seen a single time; about 20% belongs to the top ten. Specimen: PBMCs or T cells enriched from blood (not recorded which). The receptors originated from a woman in her 70s in a cohort exposed to, infected with or recovered from COVID-19 (not recorded which).

V and J are TRBV2 and TRBJ2-7, with no clear D. This CDR3 spans 14 amino acids. The ends were cut back, 3 bases at V and 2 bases at J, with 11 bases in the middle. Germline V gives CDR1 SNHLY, CDR2 FYNNEI. CDR3 loop: CASSDPSSTYEQYF. CDR3 in DNA: TGTGCCAGCAGTGATCCGAGCTCTACCTACGAGCAGTACTTC.

The chain has TRBV19 and TRBJ1-4, with 7 bases lining up with TRBD1. The germline V gene encodes CDR1 LNHDA and CDR2 SQIVND (reference sequence). J gave up 8 bases and V 9 bases, and 6 bases lay outside the gene matches. CDR3 length equals 12 residues. CDR3 region: CASRQGREKLFF. CDR3 coding DNA: TGTGCCAGCCGACAGGGACGAGAAAAACTGTTTTTT. Together with reference TRBV19 and TRBJ1-4, the CDR3 gives the full variable domain: DGGITQSPKYLFRKEGQNVTLSCEQNLNHDAMYWYRQDPGQGLRLIYYSQIVNDFQKGDIAEGYSVSREKKESFPLTVTSAQKNPTAFYLCASRQGREKLFFGSGTQLSVL.

The chain has TRBV21-1 and TRBJ2-7; TRBD2, the table's D call, lacks a check against the DNA. TRBV21-1 is a pseudogene. CDR3 length equals 16 residues. This CDR3 reads CASSKSIASTPYEQYF. The DNA for the CDR3 is TGTGCCAGCAGCAAATCGATAGCTTCAACCCCCTACGAGCAGTACTTC.